These T cell receptor beta chains were read from a single sample in a study of T cell responses to AZD1222 COVID-19 vaccine. The protocol was immunoSEQ multiplex PCR, while the TCRdb copy is restricted to in-frame clones and leaves out a portion. This table holds approximately 140,000 clones, 70% to 90% found once. The material was peripheral blood, obtained on day 0 of AZD1222 vaccination. The receptors originated from an adult in good health. Both conserved end residues are part of each CDR3. The order of the fields is V gene, J gene, D gene, CDR3 length, clone size, CDR3 DNA, CDR3 protein. D genes are given only for firm matches. Expanded clones are given a class, and other clones once, few, many or no size at all.

>TRBV7-9|TRBJ1-6|TRBD1|16|NA
TGTGCCAGCAGCTTGGAAAACAGGGGGCGAGGCCCACCCCTCCACTTT
CASSLENRGRGPPLHF
>TRBV11-2|TRBJ1-4|NA|15|NA
TGTGCCAGCAGCTTACAGGGGTACTCTAATGAAAAACTGTTTTTT
CASSLQGYSNEKLFF
>TRBV15|TRBJ2-7|NA|16|NA
TGTGCCACCAGCAGAGATCGGGCAGGGGTGCTCTACGAGCAGTACTTC
CATSRDRAGVLYEQYF
>TRBV19|TRBJ1-2|NA|11|NA
TGTGCCAGTAGGAAATTGGATGGCTACACCTTC
CASRKLDGYTF
>TRBV9|TRBJ1-2|NA|13|once
TGTGCCAGCAGCCCGGCGGGGGGCTATGGCTACACCTTC
CASSPAGGYGYTF
>TRBV28|TRBJ2-2|NA|15|NA
TGTGCCAGCAGAGCCGGGAGGGGGCGGACCGGGGAGCTGTTTTTT
CASRAGRGRTGELFF
>TRBV5-4|TRBJ1-5|NA|12|once
TGTGCCAGCAGCTTGGCCAGGGGGCCCCAGCATTTT
CASSLARGPQHF
>TRBV10-3|TRBJ2-3|NA|14|NA
TGTGCCATCAGAGACGGGGGTAGCCGAGATACGCAGTATTTT
CAIRDGGSRDTQYF
>TRBV6-5|TRBJ1-3|NA|16|NA
TGTGCCAGCAGTTACTCAAGGGGTAACTCTGGAAACACCATATATTTT
CASSYSRGNSGNTIYF
>TRBV7-2|TRBJ2-1|TRBD2|18|once
TGTGCCAGCAGCTTAAAAACTAGCGGGGGGCGTCCCTACAATGAGCAGTTCTTC
CASSLKTSGGRPYNEQFF
>TRBV2|TRBJ1-1|NA|11|NA
TGTGCCAGCTGCAGTTGGACTGAAGCTTTCTTT
CASCSWTEAFF
>TRBV5-1|TRBJ1-1|NA|15|NA
TGCGCCAGCAGCTTGCCAGGGGACATGAACACTGAAGCTTTCTTT
CASSLPGDMNTEAFF
>TRBV5-6|TRBJ1-4|TRBD1|17|NA
TGTGCCAGCAGCAGCCCTCTCGGGACAGAAGAGGATGAAAAACTGTTTTTT
CASSSPLGTEEDEKLFF
>TRBV7-3|TRBJ2-7|TRBD1|14|NA
TGTGCCAGCAGCTACACAGGGGGCCCCTACGAGCAGTACTTC
CASSYTGGPYEQYF
>TRBV27|TRBJ1-2|NA|16|NA
TGTGCCAGCAGTTTTTCGGACGCTCGGGGACATCATGGCTACACCTTC
CASSFSDARGHHGYTF
>TRBV7-8|TRBJ2-7|TRBD1|13|few
TGTGCCAGCAGCCGGGACAGGGCTTACGAGCAGTACTTC
CASSRDRAYEQYF
>TRBV15|TRBJ1-2|NA|14|NA
TGTGCCACCAGCAGAGACCTCCTGAGCTATGGCTACACCTTC
CATSRDLLSYGYTF
>TRBV7-9|TRBJ1-4|NA|15|NA
TGTGCCAGCAGACCCAACAGGGCAACTAATGAAAAACTGTTTTTT
CASRPNRATNEKLFF
>TRBV11-2|TRBJ2-7|NA|14|NA
TGTGCCAGCAGCCTCCTTTGGACTGGGTACGAGCAGTACTTC
CASSLLWTGYEQYF
>TRBV5-1|TRBJ1-5|NA|17|once
TGCGCCAGGATGGACGTACCCGCGGGTCCTGCAAGTCAGCCCCAGCATTTT
CARMDVPAGPASQPQHF
>TRBV6-2/TRBV6-3|TRBJ2-7|TRBD1|15|NA
TGTGCCAGCAGTCAATCCGGACAGGGGGCCTACGAGCAGTACTTC
CASSQSGQGAYEQYF
>TRBV4-2|TRBJ2-7|NA|18|NA
TGTGCCAGCAGCCCCCGCCCCCCCTTACGGGGGACCTCCTACGAGCAGTACTTC
CASSPRPPLRGTSYEQYF
>TRBV28|TRBJ1-2|NA|15|NA
TGTGCCAGCAGTTATGTCGGGGGCGGGTTTTACGGCTACACCTTC
CASSYVGGGFYGYTF
>TRBV30|TRBJ1-1|NA|11|NA
TGTGCCTGGAATGCAGATACTGAAGCTTTCTTT
CAWNADTEAFF
>TRBV19|TRBJ2-3|NA|18|NA
TGTGCCAGTAGTATCGGGAACCTAGCGCCCTGGGGCCCAGATACGCAGTATTTT
CASSIGNLAPWGPDTQYF
>TRBV7-9|TRBJ1-3|TRBD1|16|few
TGTGCCAGCAGCCTACAGGGGATCGCCTCTGGAAACACCATATATTTT
CASSLQGIASGNTIYF
>TRBV6-1|TRBJ1-6|TRBD1|15|NA
TGTGCCAGCAGTGAGACAGGGGTAGGTAATTCACCCCTCCACTTT
CASSETGVGNSPLHF
>TRBV18|TRBJ1-5|NA|13|NA
TGTGCCAGCTCACCACAGTTAGATCAGCCCCAGCATTTT
CASSPQLDQPQHF